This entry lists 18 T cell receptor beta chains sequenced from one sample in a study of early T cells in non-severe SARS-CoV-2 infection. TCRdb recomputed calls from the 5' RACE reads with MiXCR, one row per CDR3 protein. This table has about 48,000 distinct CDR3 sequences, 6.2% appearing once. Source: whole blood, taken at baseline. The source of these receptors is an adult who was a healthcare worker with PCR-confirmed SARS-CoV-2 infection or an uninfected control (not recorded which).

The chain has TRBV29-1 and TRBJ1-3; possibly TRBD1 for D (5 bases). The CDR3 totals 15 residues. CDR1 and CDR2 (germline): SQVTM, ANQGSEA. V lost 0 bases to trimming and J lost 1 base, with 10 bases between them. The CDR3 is CSVEDQAGSGNTIYF. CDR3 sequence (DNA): TGCAGCGTTGAAGATCAGGCAGGGTCTGGAAACACCATATATTTT.

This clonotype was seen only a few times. Written as DNA, the CDR3 is TGTGCCAGCAGCGTTTCCCCCCGGTCGGGCAATGAGCAGTTCTTC. It codes for CASSVSPRSGNEQFF. The chain recombines TRBV9 with TRBJ2-1; no reliable D call. This CDR3 has 15 amino acids. V was pared by 2 bases and J by 6 bases, with 15 bases between. Looked up from germline, CDR1 is SGDLS and CDR2 is YYNGEE.

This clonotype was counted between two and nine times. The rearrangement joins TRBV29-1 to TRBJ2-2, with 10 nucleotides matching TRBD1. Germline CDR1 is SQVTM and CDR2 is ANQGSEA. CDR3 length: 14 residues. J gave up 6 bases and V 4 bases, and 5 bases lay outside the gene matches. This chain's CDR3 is CSVGQGAGSGELFF. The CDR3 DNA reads TGCAGCGTTGGACAGGGGGCTGGATCCGGGGAGCTGTTTTTT.

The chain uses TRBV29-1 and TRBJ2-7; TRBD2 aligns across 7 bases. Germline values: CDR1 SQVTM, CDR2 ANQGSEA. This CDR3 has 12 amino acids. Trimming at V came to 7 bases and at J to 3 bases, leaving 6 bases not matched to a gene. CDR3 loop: CSAWGGRYEQYF. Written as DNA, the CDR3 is TGCAGCGCGTGGGGGGGTCGCTACGAGCAGTACTTC.

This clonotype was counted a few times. CDR3 coding DNA: TGTGCCAGCAGCTTCCCCGGGACAGGGTTGGCTTCCTACAATGAGCAGTTCTTC. Protein product: CASSFPGTGLASYNEQFF. The V gene is TRBV11-2, the J gene TRBJ2-1; 9 positions match TRBD1. Germline lookup yields CDR1 SGHAT and CDR2 FQNNGV. V gave up 3 bases and J gave up 1 base; unmatched junction bases: 10. The CDR3 consists of 18 residues.

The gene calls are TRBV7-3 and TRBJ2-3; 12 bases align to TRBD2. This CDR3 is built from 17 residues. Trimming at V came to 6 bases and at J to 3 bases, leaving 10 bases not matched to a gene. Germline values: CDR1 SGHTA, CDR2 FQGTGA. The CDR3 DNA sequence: TGTGCCAGCAGACGACTGGAGGGGACTAGCGGGACAGATACGCAGTATTTT. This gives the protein CASRRLEGTSGTDTQYF.

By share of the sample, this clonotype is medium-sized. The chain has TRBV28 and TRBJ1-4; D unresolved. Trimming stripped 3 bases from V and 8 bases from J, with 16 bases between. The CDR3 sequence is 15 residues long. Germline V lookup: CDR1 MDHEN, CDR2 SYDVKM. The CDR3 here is CASSFDPRGIEKLFF. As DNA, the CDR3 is TGTGCCAGCAGTTTTGACCCTCGGGGAATAGAAAAACTGTTTTTT. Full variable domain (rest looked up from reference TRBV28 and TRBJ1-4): DVKVTQSSRYLVKRTGEKVFLECVQDMDHENMFWYRQDPGLGLRLIYFSYDVKMKEKGDIPEGYSVSREKKERFSLILESASTNQTSMYLCASSFDPRGIEKLFFGSGTQLSVL.

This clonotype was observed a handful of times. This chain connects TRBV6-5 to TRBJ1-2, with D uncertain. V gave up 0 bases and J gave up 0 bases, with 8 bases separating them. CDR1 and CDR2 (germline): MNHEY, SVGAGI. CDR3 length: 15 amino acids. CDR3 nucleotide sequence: TGTGCCAGCAGTTACTCGAACACAGCTAACTATGGCTACACCTTC. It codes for CASSYSNTANYGYTF.

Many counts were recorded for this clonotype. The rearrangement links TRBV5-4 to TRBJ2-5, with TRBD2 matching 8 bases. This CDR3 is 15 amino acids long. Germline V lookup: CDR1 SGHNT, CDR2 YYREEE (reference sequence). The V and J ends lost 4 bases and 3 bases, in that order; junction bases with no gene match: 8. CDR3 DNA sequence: TGTGCCAGCAGCCCAGTCTTAGCGGGAAAAGAGACCCAGTACTTC. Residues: CASSPVLAGKETQYF.

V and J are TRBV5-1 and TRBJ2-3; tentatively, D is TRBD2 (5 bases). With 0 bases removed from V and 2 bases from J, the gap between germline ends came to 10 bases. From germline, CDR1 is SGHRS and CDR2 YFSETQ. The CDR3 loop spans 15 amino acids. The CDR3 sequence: CASSLDLRDTDTQYF. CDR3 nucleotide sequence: TGCGCCAGCAGCTTGGACCTACGGGACACAGATACGCAGTATTTT.

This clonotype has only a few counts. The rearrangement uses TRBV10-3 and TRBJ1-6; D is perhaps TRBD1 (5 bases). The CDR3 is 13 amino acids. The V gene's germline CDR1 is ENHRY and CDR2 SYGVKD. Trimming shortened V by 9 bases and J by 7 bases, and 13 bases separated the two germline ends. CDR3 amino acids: CAIKSGTNSPLHF. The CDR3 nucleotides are TGTGCCATTAAATCCGGGACCAATTCACCCCTCCACTTT.

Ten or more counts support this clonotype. The CDR3 nucleotides read TGTGCCAGCAGCTTATACCCCGGAGAAAGCGGGAAGTACGAGCAGTACTTC. Translation: CASSLYPGESGKYEQYF. The chain joins TRBV7-6 to TRBJ2-7; 7 bases fit TRBD2. J gave up 4 bases and V 2 bases, and 14 bases lay outside the gene matches. In germline, CDR1 is SGHVS, CDR2 FNYEAQ. This CDR3 has 17 amino acids.

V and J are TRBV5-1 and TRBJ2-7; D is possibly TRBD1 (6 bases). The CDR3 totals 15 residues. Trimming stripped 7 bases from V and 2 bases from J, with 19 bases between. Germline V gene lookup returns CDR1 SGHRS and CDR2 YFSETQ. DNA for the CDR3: TGCGCCAGCGCCCCGGGACAATTCCGCCCCTACGAGCAGTACTTC. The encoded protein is CASAPGQFRPYEQYF.

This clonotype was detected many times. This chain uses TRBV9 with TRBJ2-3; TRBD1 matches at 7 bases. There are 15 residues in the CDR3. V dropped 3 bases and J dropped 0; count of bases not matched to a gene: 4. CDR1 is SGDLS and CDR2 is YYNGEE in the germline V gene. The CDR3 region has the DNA TGTGCCAGCAGCGGGGACAGCGCTAGCACAGATACGCAGTATTTT. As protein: CASSGDSASTDTQYF. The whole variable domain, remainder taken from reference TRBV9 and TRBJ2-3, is DSGVTQTPKHLITATGQRVTLRCSPRSGDLSVYWYQQSLDQGLQFLIQYYNGEERAKGNILERFSAQQFPDLHSELNLSSLELGDSALYFCASSGDSASTDTQYFGPGTRLTVL.

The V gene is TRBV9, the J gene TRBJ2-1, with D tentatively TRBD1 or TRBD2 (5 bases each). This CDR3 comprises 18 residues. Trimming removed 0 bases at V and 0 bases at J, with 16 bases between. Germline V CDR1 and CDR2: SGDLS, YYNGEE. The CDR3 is CASSVGAGRLFSYNEQFF. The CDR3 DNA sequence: TGTGCCAGCAGCGTAGGGGCAGGGAGATTGTTCTCCTACAATGAGCAGTTCTTC. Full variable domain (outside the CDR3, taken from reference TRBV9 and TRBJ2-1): DSGVTQTPKHLITATGQRVTLRCSPRSGDLSVYWYQQSLDQGLQFLIQYYNGEERAKGNILERFSAQQFPDLHSELNLSSLELGDSALYFCASSVGAGRLFSYNEQFFGPGTRLTVL.

CDR3 DNA: TGTGCCAGCAGATCCCCCGGCTCTGGGGCCAACGTCCTGACTTTC. As protein: CASRSPGSGANVLTF. The rearrangement uses TRBV6-5 and TRBJ2-6; D is ambiguous. V was shortened by 6 bases and J by 0 bases, with 9 bases between the two germline ends. CDR1 and CDR2 (germline): MNHEY, SVGAGI. CDR3 size: 15 residues.

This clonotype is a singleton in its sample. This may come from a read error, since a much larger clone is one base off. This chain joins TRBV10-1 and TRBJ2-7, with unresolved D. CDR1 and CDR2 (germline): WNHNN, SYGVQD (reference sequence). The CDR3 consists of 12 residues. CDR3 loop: CATQQLSFEQYF. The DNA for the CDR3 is TGCGCCACCCAACAACTTTCCTTCGAGCAGTACTTC.

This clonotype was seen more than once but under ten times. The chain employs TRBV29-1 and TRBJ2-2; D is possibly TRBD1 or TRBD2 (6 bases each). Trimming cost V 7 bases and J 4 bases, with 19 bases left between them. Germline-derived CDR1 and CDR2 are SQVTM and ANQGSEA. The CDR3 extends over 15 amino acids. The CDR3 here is CSGKKGGRSTGELFF. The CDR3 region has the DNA TGCAGCGGGAAAAAAGGGGGGAGAAGCACCGGGGAGCTGTTTTTT.